This entry features one T cell receptor (beta chain) sequence. No antigen is known for it. These data belong to a study of high-grade serous ovarian cancer treatment subgroups. On the study more broadly: Samples averaged about 15,000 reads and around 7,000 unique TCR beta rearrangements.

Points from the study as a whole: Repertoire similarity ranged roughly 0.095 to 0.79 between tumors of one patient. Spatial context was lost because tumors were sequenced in bulk. Only CDR3 was analyzed; CDR1 and CDR2 were not.

The tumor samples were collected prior to definitive surgery or chemotherapy. CDR3 size: 15 residues. Germline CDR1 reads LNHDA; CDR2 reads SQIVND (reference sequence). V was shortened by 2 bases and J by 6 bases, with 16 bases between the two germline ends. Clones were read by immunoSEQ multiplex PCR, and TCRdb kept only the in-frame ones, dropping some. Among about 30,000 clones, around 80% were seen once, and the ten largest hold roughly 2.2%. This TCR came from a human donor with high-grade serous ovarian cancer. The sample comprised tumor tissue. The genes are TRBV19 and TRBJ1-1; the D gene is possibly TRBD1 (6 bases). CDR3 loop: CASSIRWGLEAEAFF. The CDR3 nucleotides are TGTGCCAGTAGTATACGTTGGGGGCTGGAGGCTGAAGCTTTCTTT.